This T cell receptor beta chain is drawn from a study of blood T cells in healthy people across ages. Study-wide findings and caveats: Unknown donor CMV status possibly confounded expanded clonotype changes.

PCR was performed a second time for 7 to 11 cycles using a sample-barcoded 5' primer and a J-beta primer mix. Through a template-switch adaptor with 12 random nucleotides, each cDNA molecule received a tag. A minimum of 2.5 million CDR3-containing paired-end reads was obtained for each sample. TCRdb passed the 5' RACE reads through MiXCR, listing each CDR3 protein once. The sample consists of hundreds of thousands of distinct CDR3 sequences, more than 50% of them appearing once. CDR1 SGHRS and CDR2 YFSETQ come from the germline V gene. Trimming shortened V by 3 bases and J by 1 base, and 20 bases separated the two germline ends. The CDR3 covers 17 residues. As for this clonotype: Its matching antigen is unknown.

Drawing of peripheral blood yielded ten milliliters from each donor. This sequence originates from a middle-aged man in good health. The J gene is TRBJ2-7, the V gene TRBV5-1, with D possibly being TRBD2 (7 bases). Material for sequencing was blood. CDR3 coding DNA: TGCGCCAGCAGCTCCCCGTTTGGGAGGGGGGGTTCCTACGAGCAGTACTTC. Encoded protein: CASSSPFGRGGSYEQYF.